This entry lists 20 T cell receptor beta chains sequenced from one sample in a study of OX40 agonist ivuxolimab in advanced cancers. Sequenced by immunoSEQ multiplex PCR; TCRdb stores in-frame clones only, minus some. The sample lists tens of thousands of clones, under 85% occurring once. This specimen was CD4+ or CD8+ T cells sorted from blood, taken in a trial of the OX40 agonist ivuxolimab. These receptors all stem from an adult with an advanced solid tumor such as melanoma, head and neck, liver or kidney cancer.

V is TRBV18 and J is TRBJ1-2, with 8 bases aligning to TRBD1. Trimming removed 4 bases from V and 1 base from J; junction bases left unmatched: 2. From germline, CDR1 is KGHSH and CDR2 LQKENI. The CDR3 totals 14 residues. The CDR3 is CASSQGQDNYGYTF. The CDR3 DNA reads TGTGCCAGCTCACAGGGACAGGATAACTATGGCTACACCTTC.

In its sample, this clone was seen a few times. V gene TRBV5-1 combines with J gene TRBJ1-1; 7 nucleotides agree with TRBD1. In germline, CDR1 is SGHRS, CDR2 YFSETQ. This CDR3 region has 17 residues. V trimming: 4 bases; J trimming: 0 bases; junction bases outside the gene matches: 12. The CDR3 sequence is CASSQQSTGTVNTEAFF. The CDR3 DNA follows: TGCGCCAGCAGCCAACAGTCGACCGGGACAGTGAACACTGAAGCTTTCTTT.

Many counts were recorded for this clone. The CDR3 region is CASSHGGNTEAFF. The CDR3 coding sequence is TGTGCCAGCAGCCATGGGGGAAACACTGAAGCTTTCTTT. The chain employs TRBV5-5 and TRBJ1-1, with D possibly matching TRBD1 (5 bases). The CDR3 is made up of 13 amino acids. Germline V gene lookup returns CDR1 SGHKS and CDR2 YYEKEE (reference sequence). The V end lost 4 bases, the J end lost 2 bases, and 9 bases lay between the germline ends.

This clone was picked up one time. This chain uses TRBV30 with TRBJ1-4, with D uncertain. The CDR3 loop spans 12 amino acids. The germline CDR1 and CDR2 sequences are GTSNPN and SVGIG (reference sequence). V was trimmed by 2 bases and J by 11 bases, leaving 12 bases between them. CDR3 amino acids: CAWSNSERKLFF. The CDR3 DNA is TGTGCCTGGAGTAACTCGGAAAGGAAACTGTTTTTT.

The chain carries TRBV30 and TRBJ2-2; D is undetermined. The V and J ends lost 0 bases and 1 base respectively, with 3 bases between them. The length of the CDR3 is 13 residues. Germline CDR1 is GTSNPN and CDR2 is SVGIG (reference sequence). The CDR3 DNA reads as TGTGCCTGGAGTGTGCAGAACACCGGGGAGCTGTTTTTT. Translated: CAWSVQNTGELFF.

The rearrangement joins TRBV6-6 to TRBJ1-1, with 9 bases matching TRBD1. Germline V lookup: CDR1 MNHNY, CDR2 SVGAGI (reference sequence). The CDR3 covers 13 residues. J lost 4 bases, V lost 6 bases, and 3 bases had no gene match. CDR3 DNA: TGTGCCAGCAGAACGACAGGGGGCACTGAAGCTTTCTTT. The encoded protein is CASRTTGGTEAFF.

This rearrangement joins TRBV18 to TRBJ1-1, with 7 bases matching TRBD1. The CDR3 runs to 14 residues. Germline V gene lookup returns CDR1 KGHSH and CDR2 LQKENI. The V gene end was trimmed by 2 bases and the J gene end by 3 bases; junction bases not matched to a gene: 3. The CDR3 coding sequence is TGTGCCAGCTCACCAGCAGGGGGGGACACTGAAGCTTTCTTT. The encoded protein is CASSPAGGDTEAFF.

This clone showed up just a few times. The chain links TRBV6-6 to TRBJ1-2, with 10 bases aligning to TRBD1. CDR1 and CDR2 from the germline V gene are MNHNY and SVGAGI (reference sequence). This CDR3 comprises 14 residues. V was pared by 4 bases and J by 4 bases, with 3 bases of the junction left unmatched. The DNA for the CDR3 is TGTGCCAGCAGTTTCGGGACAGGGGCCTATGGCTACACCTTC. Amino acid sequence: CASSFGTGAYGYTF.

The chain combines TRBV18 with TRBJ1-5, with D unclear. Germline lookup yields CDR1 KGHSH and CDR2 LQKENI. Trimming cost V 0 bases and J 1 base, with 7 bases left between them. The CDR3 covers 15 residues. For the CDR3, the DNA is TGTGCCAGCTCACCACCTTCTGTAAGCAATCAGCCCCAGCATTTT. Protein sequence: CASSPPSVSNQPQHF.

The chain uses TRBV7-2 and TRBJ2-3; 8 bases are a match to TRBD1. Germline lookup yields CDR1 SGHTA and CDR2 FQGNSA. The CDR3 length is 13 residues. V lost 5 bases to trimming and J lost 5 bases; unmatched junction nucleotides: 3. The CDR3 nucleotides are TGTGCCAGCAGCCCGGACAGGGTAGATACGCAGTATTTT. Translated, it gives CASSPDRVDTQYF. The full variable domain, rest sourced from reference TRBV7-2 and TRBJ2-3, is GAGVSQSPSNKVTEKGKDVELRCDPISGHTALYWYRQSLGQGLEFLIYFQGNSAPDKSGLPSDRFSAERTGGSVSTLTIQRTQQEDSAVYLCASSPDRVDTQYFGPGTRLTVL.

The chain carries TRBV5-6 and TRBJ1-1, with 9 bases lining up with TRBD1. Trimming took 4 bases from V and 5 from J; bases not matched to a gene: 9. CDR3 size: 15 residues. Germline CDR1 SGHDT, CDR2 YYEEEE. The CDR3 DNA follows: TGTGCCAGCAGCGTTGGGGACAGGGTAGGGACTGAAGCTTTCTTT. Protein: CASSVGDRVGTEAFF.

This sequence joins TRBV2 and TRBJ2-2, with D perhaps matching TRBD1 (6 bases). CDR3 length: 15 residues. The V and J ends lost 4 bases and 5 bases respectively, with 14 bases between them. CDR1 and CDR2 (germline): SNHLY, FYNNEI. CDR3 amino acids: CASSGYRAITGELFF. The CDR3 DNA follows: TGTGCCAGCAGTGGGTACAGGGCGATTACCGGGGAGCTGTTTTTT.

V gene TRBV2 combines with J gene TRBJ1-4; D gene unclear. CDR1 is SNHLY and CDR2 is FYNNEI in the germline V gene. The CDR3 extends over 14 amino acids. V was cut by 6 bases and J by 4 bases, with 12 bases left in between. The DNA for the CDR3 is TGTGCCAGCAGGATACAGAGCTTTAATGAAAAACTGTTTTTT. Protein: CASRIQSFNEKLFF.

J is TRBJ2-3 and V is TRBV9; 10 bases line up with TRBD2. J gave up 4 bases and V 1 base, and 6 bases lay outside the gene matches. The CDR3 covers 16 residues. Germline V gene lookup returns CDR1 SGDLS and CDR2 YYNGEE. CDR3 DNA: TGTGCCAGCAGCGTAAAACCCAGCGGGGGGGCAGATACGCAGTATTTT. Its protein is CASSVKPSGGADTQYF. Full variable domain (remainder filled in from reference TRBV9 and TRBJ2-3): DSGVTQTPKHLITATGQRVTLRCSPRSGDLSVYWYQQSLDQGLQFLIQYYNGEERAKGNILERFSAQQFPDLHSELNLSSLELGDSALYFCASSVKPSGGADTQYFGPGTRLTVL.

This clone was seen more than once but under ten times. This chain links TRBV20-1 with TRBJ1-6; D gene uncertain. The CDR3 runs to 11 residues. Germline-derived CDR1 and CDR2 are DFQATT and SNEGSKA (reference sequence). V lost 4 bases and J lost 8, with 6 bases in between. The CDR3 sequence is CSAIKDSPLHF. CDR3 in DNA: TGCAGTGCTATCAAAGATTCACCCCTCCACTTT.

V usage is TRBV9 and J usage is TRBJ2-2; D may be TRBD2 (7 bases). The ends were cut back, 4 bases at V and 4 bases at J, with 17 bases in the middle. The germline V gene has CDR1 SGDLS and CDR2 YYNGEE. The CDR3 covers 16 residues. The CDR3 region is CASSPYGGRITGELFF. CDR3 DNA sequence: TGTGCCAGCAGCCCATACGGGGGGCGCATCACCGGGGAGCTGTTTTTT.

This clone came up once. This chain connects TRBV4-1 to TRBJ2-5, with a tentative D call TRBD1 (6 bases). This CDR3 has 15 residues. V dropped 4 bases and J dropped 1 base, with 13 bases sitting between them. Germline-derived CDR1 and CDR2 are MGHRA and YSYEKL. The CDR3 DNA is TGCGCCAGCAGCCCCCTCCGGGACACCCAAGAGACCCAGTACTTC. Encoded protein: CASSPLRDTQETQYF.

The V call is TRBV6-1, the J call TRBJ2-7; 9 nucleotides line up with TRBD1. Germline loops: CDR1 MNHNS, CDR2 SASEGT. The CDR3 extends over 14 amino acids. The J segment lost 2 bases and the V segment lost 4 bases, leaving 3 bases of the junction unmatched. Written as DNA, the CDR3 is TGTGCCAGCAGTGGTAGACAGGGGGCCTACGAGCAGTACGTC. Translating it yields CASSGRQGAYEQYV.

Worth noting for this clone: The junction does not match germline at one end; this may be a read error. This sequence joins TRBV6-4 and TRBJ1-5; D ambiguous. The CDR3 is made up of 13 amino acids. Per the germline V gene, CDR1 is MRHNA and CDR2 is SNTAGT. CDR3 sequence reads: CARSAAGATPQHF. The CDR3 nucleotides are TGTGCCAGGAGTGCTGCAGGCGCCACGCCCCAGCATTTT.

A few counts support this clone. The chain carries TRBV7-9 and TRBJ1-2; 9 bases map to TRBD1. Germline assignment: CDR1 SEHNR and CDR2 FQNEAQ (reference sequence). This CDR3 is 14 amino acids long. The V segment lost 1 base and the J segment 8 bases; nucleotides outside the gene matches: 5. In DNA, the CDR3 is TGTGCCAGCAGCTTAGACAGTGGACAGGGGGGCTACACCTTC. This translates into CASSLDSGQGGYTF.